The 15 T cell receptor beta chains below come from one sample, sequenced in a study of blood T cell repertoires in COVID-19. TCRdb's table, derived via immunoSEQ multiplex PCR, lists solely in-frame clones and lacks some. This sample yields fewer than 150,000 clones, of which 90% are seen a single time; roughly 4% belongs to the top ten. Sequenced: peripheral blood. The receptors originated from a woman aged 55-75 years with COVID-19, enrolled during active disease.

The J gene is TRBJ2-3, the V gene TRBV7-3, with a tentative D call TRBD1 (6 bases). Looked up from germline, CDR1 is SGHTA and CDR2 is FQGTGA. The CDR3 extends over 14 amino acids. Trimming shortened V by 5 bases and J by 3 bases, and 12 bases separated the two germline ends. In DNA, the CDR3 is TGTGCCAGCAGCCCCCGGACAGCTACAGATACGCAGTATTTT. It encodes CASSPRTATDTQYF. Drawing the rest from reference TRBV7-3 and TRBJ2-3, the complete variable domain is GAGVSQTPSNKVTEKGKYVELRCDPISGHTALYWYRQSLGQGPEFLIYFQGTGAADDSGLPNDRFFAVRPEGSVSTLKIQRTERGDSAVYLCASSPRTATDTQYFGPGTRLTVL.

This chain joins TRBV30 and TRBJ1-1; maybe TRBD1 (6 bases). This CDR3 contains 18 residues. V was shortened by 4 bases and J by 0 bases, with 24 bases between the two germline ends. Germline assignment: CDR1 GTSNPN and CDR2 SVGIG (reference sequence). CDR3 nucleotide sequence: TGTGCCTGGAATGGCGGGTCAGGGGACCTTTCAATGAACACTGAAGCTTTCTTT. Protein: CAWNGGSGDLSMNTEAFF.

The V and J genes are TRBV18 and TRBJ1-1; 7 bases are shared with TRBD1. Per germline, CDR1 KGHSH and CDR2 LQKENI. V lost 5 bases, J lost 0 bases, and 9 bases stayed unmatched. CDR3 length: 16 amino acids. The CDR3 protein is CASSYTGAGMNTEAFF. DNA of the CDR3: TGTGCCAGCTCATACACAGGGGCAGGAATGAACACTGAAGCTTTCTTT.

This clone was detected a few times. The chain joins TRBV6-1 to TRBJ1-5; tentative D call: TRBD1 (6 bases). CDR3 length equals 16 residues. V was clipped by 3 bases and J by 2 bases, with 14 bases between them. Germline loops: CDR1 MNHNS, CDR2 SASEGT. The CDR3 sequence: CASSDPGQVGNQPQHF. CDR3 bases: TGTGCCAGCAGTGACCCGGGACAAGTTGGCAATCAGCCCCAGCATTTT.

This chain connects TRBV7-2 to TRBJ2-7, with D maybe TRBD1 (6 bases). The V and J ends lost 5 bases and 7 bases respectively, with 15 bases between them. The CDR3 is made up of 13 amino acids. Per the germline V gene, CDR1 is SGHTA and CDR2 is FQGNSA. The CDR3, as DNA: TGTGCCAGCAGCAAACAGGGTCTGGGTGAGCAGTACTTC. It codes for CASSKQGLGEQYF.

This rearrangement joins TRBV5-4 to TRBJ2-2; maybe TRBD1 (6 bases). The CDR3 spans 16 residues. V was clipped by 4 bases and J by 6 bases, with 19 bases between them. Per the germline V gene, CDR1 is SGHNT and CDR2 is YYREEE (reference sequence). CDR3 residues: CASSLETGFLAGELFF. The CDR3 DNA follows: TGTGCCAGCAGCCTAGAAACAGGGTTCCTGGCCGGGGAGCTGTTTTTT.

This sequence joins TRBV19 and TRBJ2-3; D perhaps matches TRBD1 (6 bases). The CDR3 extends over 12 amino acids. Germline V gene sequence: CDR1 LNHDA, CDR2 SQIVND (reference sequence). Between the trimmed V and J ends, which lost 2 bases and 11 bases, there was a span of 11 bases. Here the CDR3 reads CASSISQGQQYF. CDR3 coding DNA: TGTGCCAGTAGTATATCCCAGGGGCAGCAGTATTTT.

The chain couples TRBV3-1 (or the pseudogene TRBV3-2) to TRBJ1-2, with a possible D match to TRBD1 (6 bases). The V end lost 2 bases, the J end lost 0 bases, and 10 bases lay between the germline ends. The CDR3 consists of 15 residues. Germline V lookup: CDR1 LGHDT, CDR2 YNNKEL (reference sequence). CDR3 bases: TGTGCCAGCAGCCAATTGGACAGAGCTAACTATGGCTACACCTTC. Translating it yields CASSQLDRANYGYTF.

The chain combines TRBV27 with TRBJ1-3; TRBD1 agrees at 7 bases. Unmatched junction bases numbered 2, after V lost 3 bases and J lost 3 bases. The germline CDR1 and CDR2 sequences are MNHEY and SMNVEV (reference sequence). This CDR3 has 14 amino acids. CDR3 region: CASSFRGFGNTIYF. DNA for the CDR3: TGTGCCAGCAGTTTCAGGGGGTTTGGAAACACCATATATTTT.

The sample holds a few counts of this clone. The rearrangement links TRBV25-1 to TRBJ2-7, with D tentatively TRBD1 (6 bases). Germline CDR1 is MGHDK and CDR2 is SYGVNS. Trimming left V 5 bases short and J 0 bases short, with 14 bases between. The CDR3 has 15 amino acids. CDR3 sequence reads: CASSPHPTGSYEQYF. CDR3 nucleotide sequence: TGTGCCAGCAGTCCACACCCGACAGGCTCCTACGAGCAGTACTTC.

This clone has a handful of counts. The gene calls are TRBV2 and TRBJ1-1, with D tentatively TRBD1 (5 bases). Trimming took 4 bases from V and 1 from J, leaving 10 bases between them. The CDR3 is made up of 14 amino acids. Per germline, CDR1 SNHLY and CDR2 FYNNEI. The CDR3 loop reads CASSVGQRNTEAFF. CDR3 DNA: TGTGCCAGCAGTGTGGGGCAGAGGAACACTGAAGCTTTCTTT.

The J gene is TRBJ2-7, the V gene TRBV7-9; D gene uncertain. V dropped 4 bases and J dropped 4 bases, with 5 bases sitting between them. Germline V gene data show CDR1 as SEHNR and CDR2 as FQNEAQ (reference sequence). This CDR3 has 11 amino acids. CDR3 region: CASSSAYEQYF. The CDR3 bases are TGTGCCAGCAGCTCCGCGTACGAGCAGTACTTC.

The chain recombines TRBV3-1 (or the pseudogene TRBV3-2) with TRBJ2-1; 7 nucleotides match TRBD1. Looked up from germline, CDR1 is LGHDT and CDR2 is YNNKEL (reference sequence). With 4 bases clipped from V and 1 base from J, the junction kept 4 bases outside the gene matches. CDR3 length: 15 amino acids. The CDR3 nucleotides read TGTGCCAGCAGCCTGCAGACAGGGTCCTACAATGAGCAGTTCTTC. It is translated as CASSLQTGSYNEQFF.

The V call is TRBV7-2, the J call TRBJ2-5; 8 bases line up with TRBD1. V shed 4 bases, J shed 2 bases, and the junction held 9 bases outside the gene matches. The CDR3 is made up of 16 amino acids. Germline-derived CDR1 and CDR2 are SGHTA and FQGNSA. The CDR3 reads CASSYQRRTGQETQYF. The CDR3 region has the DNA TGTGCCAGCAGCTATCAACGGCGGACAGGGCAAGAGACCCAGTACTTC.

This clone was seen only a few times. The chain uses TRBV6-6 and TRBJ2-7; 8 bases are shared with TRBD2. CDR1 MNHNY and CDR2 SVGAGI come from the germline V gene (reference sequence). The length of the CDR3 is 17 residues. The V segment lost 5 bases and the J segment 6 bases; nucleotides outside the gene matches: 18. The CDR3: CASSPDSPRTSTSEQYF. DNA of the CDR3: TGTGCCAGCAGTCCCGACAGTCCTAGGACTAGCACTAGCGAGCAGTACTTC.